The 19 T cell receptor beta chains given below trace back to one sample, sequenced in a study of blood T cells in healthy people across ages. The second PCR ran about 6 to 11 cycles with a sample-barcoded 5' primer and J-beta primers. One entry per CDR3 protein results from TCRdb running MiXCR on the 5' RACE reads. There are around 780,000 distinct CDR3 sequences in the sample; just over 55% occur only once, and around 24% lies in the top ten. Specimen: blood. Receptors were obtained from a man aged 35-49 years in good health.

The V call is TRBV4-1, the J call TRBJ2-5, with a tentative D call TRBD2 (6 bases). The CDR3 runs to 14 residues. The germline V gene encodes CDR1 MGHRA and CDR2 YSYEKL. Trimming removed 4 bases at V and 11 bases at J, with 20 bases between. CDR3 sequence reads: CASSPRLVRYEQYF. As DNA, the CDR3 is TGCGCCAGCAGCCCCCGACTAGTTCGGTATGAGCAGTACTTC.

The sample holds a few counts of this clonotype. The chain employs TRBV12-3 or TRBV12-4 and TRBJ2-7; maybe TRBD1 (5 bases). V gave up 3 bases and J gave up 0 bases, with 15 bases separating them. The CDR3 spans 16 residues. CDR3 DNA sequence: TGTGCCAGCAGTTTCGAATTCCCTGACAGCTCCTACGAGCAGTACTTC. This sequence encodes CASSFEFPDSSYEQYF.

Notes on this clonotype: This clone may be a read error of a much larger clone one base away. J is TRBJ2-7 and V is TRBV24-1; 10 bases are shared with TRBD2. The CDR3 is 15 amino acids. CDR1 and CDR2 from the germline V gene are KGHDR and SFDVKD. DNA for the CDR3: TGTGCCACCGGTGACGGGGGACTAGCGAGCCACGAGCAGTACTTC. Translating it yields CATGDGGLASHEQYF.

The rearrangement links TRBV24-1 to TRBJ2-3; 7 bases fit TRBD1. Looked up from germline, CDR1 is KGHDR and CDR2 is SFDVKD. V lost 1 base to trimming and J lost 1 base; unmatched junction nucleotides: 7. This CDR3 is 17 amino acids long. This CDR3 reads CATSDFKGAGGTDTQYF. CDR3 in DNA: TGTGCCACCAGTGATTTTAAGGGGGCTGGTGGCACAGATACGCAGTATTTT.

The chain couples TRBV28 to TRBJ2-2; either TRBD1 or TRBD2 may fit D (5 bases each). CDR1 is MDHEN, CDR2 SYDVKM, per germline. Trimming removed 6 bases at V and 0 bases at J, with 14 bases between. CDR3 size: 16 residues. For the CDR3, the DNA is TGTGCCAGCAGGACCTGGGACGCTACGAACACCGGGGAGCTGTTTTTT. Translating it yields CASRTWDATNTGELFF.

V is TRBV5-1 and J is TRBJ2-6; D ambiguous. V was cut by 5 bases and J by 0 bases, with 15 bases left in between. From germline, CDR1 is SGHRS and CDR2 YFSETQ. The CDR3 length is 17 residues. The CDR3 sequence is CASSTRTDRSGANVLTF. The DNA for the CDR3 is TGCGCCAGCAGTACCAGGACCGATCGCTCTGGGGCCAACGTCCTGACTTTC.

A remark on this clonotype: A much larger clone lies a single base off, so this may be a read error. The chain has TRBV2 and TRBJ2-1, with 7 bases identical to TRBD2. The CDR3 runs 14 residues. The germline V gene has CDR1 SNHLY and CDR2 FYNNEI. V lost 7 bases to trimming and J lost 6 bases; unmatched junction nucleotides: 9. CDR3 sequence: CASKGLGVCNEQFF. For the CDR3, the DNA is TGTGCCAGCAAAGGACTAGGGGTTTGCAATGAGCAGTTCTTC.

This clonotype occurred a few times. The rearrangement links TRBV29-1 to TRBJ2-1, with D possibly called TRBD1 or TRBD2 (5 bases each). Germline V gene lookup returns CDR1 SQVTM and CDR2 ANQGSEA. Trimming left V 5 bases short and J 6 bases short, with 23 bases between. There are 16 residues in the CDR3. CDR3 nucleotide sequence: TGCAGCGTTTCTCCTAGTTGGGGACCAGTAGGCAATGAGCAGTTCTTC. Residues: CSVSPSWGPVGNEQFF.

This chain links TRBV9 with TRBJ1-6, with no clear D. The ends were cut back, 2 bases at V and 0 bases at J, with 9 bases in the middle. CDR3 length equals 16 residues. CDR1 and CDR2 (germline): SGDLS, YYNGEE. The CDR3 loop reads CASSVMESSYNSPLHF. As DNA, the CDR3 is TGTGCCAGCAGCGTTATGGAGAGCTCCTATAATTCACCCCTCCACTTT.

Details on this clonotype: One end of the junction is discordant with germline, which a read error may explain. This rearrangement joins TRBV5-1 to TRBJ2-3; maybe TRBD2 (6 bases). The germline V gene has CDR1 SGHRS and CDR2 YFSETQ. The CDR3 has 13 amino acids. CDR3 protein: CASRLEGRDTQYF. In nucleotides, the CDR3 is TGCGCCAGCAGATTGGAGGGAAGAGATACGCAGTATTTT.

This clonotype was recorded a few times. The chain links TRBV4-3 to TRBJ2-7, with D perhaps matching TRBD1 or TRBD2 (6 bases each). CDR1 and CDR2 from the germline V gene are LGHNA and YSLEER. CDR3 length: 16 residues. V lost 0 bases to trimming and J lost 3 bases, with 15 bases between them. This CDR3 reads CASSQEGRGANYEQYF. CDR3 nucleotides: TGCGCCAGCAGCCAAGAGGGAAGGGGGGCGAACTACGAGCAGTACTTC.

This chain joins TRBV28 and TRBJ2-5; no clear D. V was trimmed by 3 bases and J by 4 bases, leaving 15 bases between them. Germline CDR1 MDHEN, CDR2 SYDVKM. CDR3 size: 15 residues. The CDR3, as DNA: TGTGCCAGCAGTTTTATGTCGGCTCCTGGAGAGACCCAGTACTTC. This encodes CASSFMSAPGETQYF.

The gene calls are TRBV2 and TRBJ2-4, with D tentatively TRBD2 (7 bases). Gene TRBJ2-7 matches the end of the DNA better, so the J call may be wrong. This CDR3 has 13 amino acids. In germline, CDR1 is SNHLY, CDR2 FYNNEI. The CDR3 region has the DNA TGTGCCATACGTCTAGGGGGGGACGACGAGCAGTACTTC. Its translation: CAIRLGGDDEQYF.

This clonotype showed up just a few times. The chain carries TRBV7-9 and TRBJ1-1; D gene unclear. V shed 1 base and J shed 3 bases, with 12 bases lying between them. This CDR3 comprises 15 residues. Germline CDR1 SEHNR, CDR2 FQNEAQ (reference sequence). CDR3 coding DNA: TGTGCCAGCAGCTTAGTCTCGGGTGGGTACACTGAAGCTTTCTTT. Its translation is CASSLVSGGYTEAFF.

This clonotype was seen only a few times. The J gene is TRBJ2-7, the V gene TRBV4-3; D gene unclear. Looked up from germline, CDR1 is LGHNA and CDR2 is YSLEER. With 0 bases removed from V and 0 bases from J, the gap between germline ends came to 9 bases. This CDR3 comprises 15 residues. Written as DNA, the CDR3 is TGCGCCAGCAGCCAAGAGGCACAAACCTCCTACGAGCAGTACTTC. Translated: CASSQEAQTSYEQYF.

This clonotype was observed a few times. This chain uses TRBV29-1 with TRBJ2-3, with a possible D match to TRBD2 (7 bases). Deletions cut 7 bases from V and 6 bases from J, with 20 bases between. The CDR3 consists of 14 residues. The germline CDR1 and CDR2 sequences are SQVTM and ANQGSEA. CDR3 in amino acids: CSAYQSRGGDTQYF. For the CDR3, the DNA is TGCAGCGCATATCAATCCAGGGGAGGGGATACGCAGTATTTT.

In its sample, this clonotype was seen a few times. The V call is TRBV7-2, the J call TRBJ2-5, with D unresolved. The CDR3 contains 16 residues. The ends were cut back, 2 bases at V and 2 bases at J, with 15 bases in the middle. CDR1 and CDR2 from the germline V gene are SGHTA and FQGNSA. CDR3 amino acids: CASSLSFGNLQETQYF. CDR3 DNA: TGTGCCAGCAGCTTAAGTTTCGGAAACCTACAAGAGACCCAGTACTTC.

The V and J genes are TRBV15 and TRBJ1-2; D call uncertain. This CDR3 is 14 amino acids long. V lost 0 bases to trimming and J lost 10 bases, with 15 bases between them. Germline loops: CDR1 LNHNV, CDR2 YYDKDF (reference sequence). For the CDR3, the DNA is TGTGCCACCAGCAGAGATCTGAACAGTATGTTCTACACCTTC. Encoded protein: CATSRDLNSMFYTF.

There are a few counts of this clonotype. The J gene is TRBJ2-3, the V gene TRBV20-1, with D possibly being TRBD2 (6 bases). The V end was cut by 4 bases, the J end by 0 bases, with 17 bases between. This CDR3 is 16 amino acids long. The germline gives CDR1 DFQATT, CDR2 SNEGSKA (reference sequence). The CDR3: CSATTTGTASTDTQYF. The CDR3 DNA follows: TGCAGTGCTACCACGACCGGGACTGCTAGCACAGATACGCAGTATTTT.